Below, 2 T cell receptor beta chains from the same sample are listed, as sequenced in a study of cytomegalovirus exposure and HLA in healthy donors. PCR primers comprised 60 Vbeta and 13 Jbeta primers. Sequenced by immunoSEQ multiplex PCR; TCRdb stores in-frame clones only, minus some. The data contain more than 90,000 clones, around four fifths of them singletons. Sequenced sample: PBMCs. The receptors derive from a woman aged 55-70 years in good health and CMV-seronegative.

This sequence joins TRBV28 and TRBJ1-1; 7 nucleotides line up with TRBD1. This CDR3 has 12 residues. Looked up from germline, CDR1 is MDHEN and CDR2 is SYDVKM. V was pared by 6 bases and J by 7 bases, with 5 bases of the junction left unmatched. Written as DNA, the CDR3 is TGTGCCAGCAGAACAGGGGCCGGTGAAGCTTTCTTT. It codes for CASRTGAGEAFF.

This chain joins TRBV6-5 and TRBJ1-2; the D is unclear. This CDR3 comprises 13 residues. Trimming shortened V by 6 bases and J by 0 bases, and 8 bases separated the two germline ends. Germline V lookup: CDR1 MNHEY, CDR2 SVGAGI. The CDR3 DNA is TGTGCCAGCAGGACGACAACTAACTATGGCTACACCTTC. This gives the protein CASRTTTNYGYTF.